Listed below are T cell receptor beta chains from one sample, sequenced in a study of OX40 agonist ivuxolimab in advanced cancers. Libraries were prepared by immunoSEQ multiplex PCR; TCRdb keeps only in-frame clonotypes and omits some of them. This table holds more than 50,000 clones, 85% found once. The sequences come from CD4+ or CD8+ T cells sorted from blood, collected in a trial of the OX40 agonist ivuxolimab. The receptors here all came from an adult with an advanced solid tumor such as melanoma, head and neck, liver or kidney cancer. Each CDR3 is given with its conserved first and last residue. D genes are given only for firm matches. Size values are once, few and many counts, or a class for expanded clones, and some rows have none.

D gene	V gene	J gene	clone size	CDR3 DNA	CDR3 protein
TRBD2	TRBV6-1	TRBJ2-5	once	TGTGCCAGCAGGAGTAGCGGGGAGGAGACCCAGTACTTC	CASRSSGEETQYF
.	TRBV7-8	TRBJ2-5	.	TGTGCCAGCAGCTTCGTGACACAAGAGACCCAGTACTTC	CASSFVTQETQYF
TRBD1	TRBV5-6	TRBJ1-3	.	TGTGCCAGCAGCTTGGTCACAGGGGAGTCTGGAAACACCATATATTTT	CASSLVTGESGNTIYF
.	TRBV7-9	TRBJ2-1	.	TGTGCCAGCAGCTTAGCGCTAACTGCGGTTGATGAGCAGTTCTTC	CASSLALTAVDEQFF
.	TRBV19	TRBJ2-6	.	TGTGCCAGTAGTATATGGGGAGGTGGGGCCAACGTCCTGACTTTC	CASSIWGGGANVLTF
TRBD1	TRBV19	TRBJ2-5	.	TGTGCCAGTAGTATCGGGACAGTACAAGAGACCCAGTACTTC	CASSIGTVQETQYF
.	TRBV6-1	TRBJ2-7	.	TGTGCCAGCAGTGGGGGCACAGCGAGCTCCTACGAGCAGTACTTC	CASSGGTASSYEQYF
.	TRBV9	TRBJ2-7	.	TGTGCCAGCAGCGTAGCTGCTCACGCCCCGCGAGACGAGCAGTACTTC	CASSVAAHAPRDEQYF
.	TRBV4-1	TRBJ1-2	.	TGCGCCAGCAGCCAAGATGAGAGGACAGACTATGGCTACACCTTC	CASSQDERTDYGYTF
TRBD2	TRBV19	TRBJ2-3	.	TGTGCCAGTAGTTTGGGACTAGCGGTAGGCACAGATACGCAGTATTTT	CASSLGLAVGTDTQYF
.	TRBV5-1	TRBJ1-2	.	TGCGCCAGCAGCTTGGCCAGTAACTATGGCTACACCTTC	CASSLASNYGYTF
.	TRBV4-1	TRBJ1-1	.	TGCGCCAGCAGCCAAGGCCCGGGGGCGAACACTGAAGCTTTCTTT	CASSQGPGANTEAFF
TRBD2	TRBV7-9	TRBJ2-7	.	TGTGCCAGCAGCTTACGCGCTAGCGGAGAAGACTACGAGCAGTACTTC	CASSLRASGEDYEQYF
.	TRBV7-9	TRBJ1-1	.	TGTGCCAGCAGCCTCTCCGAACTGAACACTGAAGCTTTCTTT	CASSLSELNTEAFF
.	TRBV5-1	TRBJ1-4	once	TGCGCCAGCAGCTTACTACAGGGAAATGAAAAACTGTTTTTT	CASSLLQGNEKLFF
TRBD2	TRBV5-6	TRBJ2-3	.	TGTGCCAGCAGCTTGGTGGGGACTAGCGGCACAGATACGCAGTATTTT	CASSLVGTSGTDTQYF
.	TRBV5-1	TRBJ1-3	.	TGCGCCAGCAGCCCACTGCCATTTGACTCTGGAAACACCATATATTTT	CASSPLPFDSGNTIYF
.	TRBV27	TRBJ2-7	.	TGTGCCAGCAGTCCACAGGACAGGGAGGGCGAGCAGTACTTC	CASSPQDREGEQYF
TRBD2	TRBV10-1	TRBJ2-1	few	TGCGCCAGCGCAACTAGCGGGAGGATACTTGAGCAGTTCTTC	CASATSGRILEQFF
.	TRBV6-5	TRBJ2-2	.	TGTGCCAGCAGTTACTCGACGTTGGGGAACACCGGGGAGCTGTTTTTT	CASSYSTLGNTGELFF
TRBD1	TRBV5-1	TRBJ1-1	.	TGCGCCAGCAGCATAGACAGGGGGAACACTGAAGCTTTCTTT	CASSIDRGNTEAFF
.	TRBV7-6	TRBJ2-7	.	TGTGCCAGCAGCTTAGCGACGGGATTTTTCTACGAGCAGTACTTC	CASSLATGFFYEQYF
.	TRBV27	TRBJ1-6	.	TGTGCCAGCAGTTTAATGGTTAATTCACCCCTCCACTTT	CASSLMVNSPLHF
.	TRBV28	TRBJ2-1	.	TGTGCCAGCAGTCTCGGGGGACACCGAAGGGGTGAGCAGTTCTTC	CASSLGGHRRGEQFF
TRBD2	TRBV30	TRBJ2-7	once	TGTGCCTGGGCCTTCGGGGGGGGAACCGAGCAGTACTTC	CAWAFGGGTEQYF
.	TRBV5-4	TRBJ1-1	.	TGTGCCAGCAGTGGGGGTCCGGGACACCTCACTGAAGCTTTCTTT	CASSGGPGHLTEAFF
.	TRBV28	TRBJ1-2	.	TGTGCCACCAGAAGCGGATTCTACTATGGCTACACCTTC	CATRSGFYYGYTF
TRBD2	TRBV2	TRBJ2-1	once	TGTGCCAGCAGACTAGCGGGAGGTTCCTACAATGAGCAGTTCTTC	CASRLAGGSYNEQFF
.	TRBV7-6	TRBJ2-2	.	TGTGCCAGCAGCTCCATCCGCGGCCCCAGGGTTCTGGAGCTGTTTTTT	CASSSIRGPRVLELFF
.	TRBV2	TRBJ1-1	.	TGTGCCAGCCGGTCGGGGGAAGCTTTCTTT	CASRSGEAFF
.	TRBV7-7	TRBJ2-5	.	TGTGCTAGCAGCGCAAGGATGGAGGAGACCCAGTACTTC	CASSARMEETQYF
.	TRBV5-1	TRBJ1-1	few	TGCGCCAGCAGAGCTAGGGTCATCACTGAAGCTTTCTTT	CASRARVITEAFF
TRBD1	TRBV12-5	TRBJ2-7	.	TGTGCTAGTGGCCCCGGGACAGGGGTTCGTTACGAGCAGTACTTC	CASGPGTGVRYEQYF
.	TRBV25-1	TRBJ1-3	.	TGTGCCAGCACCGCTGGGGTCGCTGGAAACACCATATATTTT	CASTAGVAGNTIYF
TRBD2	TRBV19	TRBJ2-7	.	TGTGCCAGTAGTATCCGAGGATCGGGACTAGCGGTCTACGAGCAGTACTTC	CASSIRGSGLAVYEQYF
TRBD1	TRBV5-1	TRBJ2-1	few	TGCGCCAGCAGCTTGCTTGGGACAGGGGCTACCAATGAGCAGTTCTTC	CASSLLGTGATNEQFF
.	TRBV4-1	TRBJ1-4	.	TGCGCCAGCAGCCAAGATCCAGGGACCACAGTCGGTGAACTGTTTTTT	CASSQDPGTTVGELFF
TRBD1	TRBV7-7	TRBJ2-3	.	TGTGCTAGCAGCTTAGACAGGGTTACAGATACGCAGTATTTT	CASSLDRVTDTQYF
.	TRBV30	TRBJ1-5	.	TGTGCCTGGAGTAGTGGTGTATCTCAGCCCCAGCATTTT	CAWSSGVSQPQHF
.	TRBV5-1	TRBJ2-7	.	TGCGCCAGCAGCTTATACGACGAGCAGTACTTC	CASSLYDEQYF
.	TRBV11-2	TRBJ2-7	.	TGTGCCAGCAGCTCCCGGGACGTAACCTACGAGCAGTACTTC	CASSSRDVTYEQYF
.	TRBV5-4	TRBJ2-5	.	TGTGCCAGCAGCAAAAGGGTGGAGGAGACCCAGTACTTC	CASSKRVEETQYF
TRBD1	TRBV28	TRBJ1-5	.	TGTGCCAGCAGGGACAGGCACCTCAATCAGCCCCAGCATTTT	CASRDRHLNQPQHF
TRBD2	TRBV6-1	TRBJ2-7	.	TGTGCCAGCAGTGAGGGGCTAGCGGGGGGAGATGGTATCGAGCAGTACTTC	CASSEGLAGGDGIEQYF
TRBD2	TRBV7-6	TRBJ2-5	.	TGTGCCAGCGGTCTTAGGCGGGAGGGCCGGGGAGAGACCCAGTACTTC	CASGLRREGRGETQYF
TRBD1	TRBV5-6	TRBJ1-2	.	TGTGCCAGCAGCTTGTACAGGGGTTATGGCTACACCTTC	CASSLYRGYGYTF
.	TRBV7-8	TRBJ2-7	.	TGTGCCAGCAGTACTACAGGGTCCTCCATCGAGCAGTACTTC	CASSTTGSSIEQYF
TRBD1	TRBV19	TRBJ1-3	.	TGTGCCAGTAGTTCACTGGGACAGGCCTCTGGAAACACCATATATTTT	CASSSLGQASGNTIYF
.	TRBV28	TRBJ1-2	few	TGTGCCAGCAACCCGGGCAGCCCCACATGGTTCGATGGCTACACCTTC	CASNPGSPTWFDGYTF
.	TRBV19	TRBJ1-5	few	TGTGCCAGTAGTCGGACATCCTCTAGCAATCAGCCCCAGCATTTT	CASSRTSSSNQPQHF